The 17 T cell receptor beta chains below were found in one sample sequenced in a study of beta chain features in type 1 diabetes. Study conclusions and caveats: Patients with Type 1 diabetes showed moderately but significantly shorter TCRB CDR3s in all four CD4+ subsets.

Isolated RNA was reverse transcribed in full, so expressed TCRB transcripts were sequenced. Method: immunoSEQ multiplex PCR; TCRdb's copy keeps in-frame clones and lacks some. There are about 650,000 clones in the sample; roughly an eighth occur only once, and approximately 0.11% lies in the top ten. These receptors' antigens are unknown. The sequenced sample was naive CD4+ T cells from blood. These receptors were taken from a man between 25 and 39 years old with type 1 diabetes.

The rearrangement joins TRBV14 to TRBJ2-3, with D tentatively TRBD1 (5 bases). Trimming cost V 2 bases and J 6 bases, with 12 bases left between them. CDR3 size: 14 residues. Germline V gives CDR1 SGHDN, CDR2 FVKESK. CDR3 amino acids: CASSQPGSSDTQYF. CDR3 DNA: TGTGCCAGCAGCCAACCAGGGTCGTCGGATACGCAGTATTTT.

This clone has only a few counts. J is TRBJ2-1 and V is TRBV29-1, with 9 bases fitting TRBD1. Germline CDR1 and CDR2: SQVTM and ANQGSEA. With 7 bases clipped from V and 3 bases from J, the junction kept 7 bases outside the gene matches. CDR3 size: 14 residues. CDR3: CSGGTGFLYNEQFF. The CDR3 DNA is TGCAGCGGTGGGACAGGGTTCCTCTACAATGAGCAGTTCTTC.

The V gene is TRBV29-1, the J gene TRBJ2-7; 9 bases align to TRBD1. With 4 bases clipped from V and 2 bases from J, the junction kept 9 bases outside the gene matches. Germline CDR1 reads SQVTM; CDR2 reads ANQGSEA. The length of the CDR3 is 15 residues. The CDR3 here is CSVGAGQGSAYEQYF. DNA for the CDR3: TGCAGCGTTGGTGCGGGACAGGGTTCCGCCTACGAGCAGTACTTC.

This clone was picked up a small number of times. The chain uses TRBV30 and TRBJ2-7, with TRBD1 as a possible D gene (6 bases). CDR3 length equals 11 residues. The germline gives CDR1 GTSNPN, CDR2 SVGIG (reference sequence). Trimming stripped 8 bases from V and 5 bases from J, with 13 bases between. The CDR3, as DNA: TGTGCCGGGGGCAGGGGACACGAGCAGTACTTC. Its protein is CAGGRGHEQYF.

This clone has just a few counts. The chain carries TRBV29-1 and TRBJ2-3; no clear D. Trimming removed 7 bases at V and 0 bases at J, with 11 bases between. The CDR3 totals 13 residues. CDR1 and CDR2 (germline): SQVTM, ANQGSEA. This CDR3 is CSATKLSTDTQYF. In DNA, the CDR3 is TGCAGCGCCACTAAACTGAGCACAGATACGCAGTATTTT.

V gene TRBV5-1 combines with J gene TRBJ2-1; possible D gene TRBD2, 5 bases. Looked up from germline, CDR1 is SGHRS and CDR2 is YFSETQ. V lost 3 bases, J lost 0 bases, and 13 bases lay in between. The CDR3 is 16 residues long. The CDR3 DNA reads as TGCGCCAGCAGCTCCGGACTGCAGCCCTCCTACAATGAGCAGTTCTTC. Translating it yields CASSSGLQPSYNEQFF.

The CDR3 DNA follows: TGCAGCAGCCTCGGGGGGGAGACCCAGTACTTC. It specifies CSSLGGETQYF. V is TRBV29-1 and J is TRBJ2-5, with TRBD2 identical over 7 bases. V trimming: 8 bases; J trimming: 5 bases; junction bases outside the gene matches: 5. The CDR3 sequence is 11 residues long. Germline V CDR1 and CDR2: SQVTM, ANQGSEA.

This clone has just a few counts. J is TRBJ2-1 and V is TRBV9; tentatively, D is TRBD2 (6 bases). The CDR3 totals 18 residues. Trimming took off 0 bases at V and 5 bases at J, with 21 bases between the two ends. Germline V CDR1 and CDR2: SGDLS, YYNGEE. Here the CDR3 reads CASSVEPAGRRLDNEQFF. For the CDR3, the DNA is TGTGCCAGCAGCGTAGAGCCGGCGGGACGGCGCCTCGACAATGAGCAGTTCTTC.

As DNA, the CDR3 is TGTGCCAGCACCTCAGACAGGGGATCTTCACCCCTCCACTTT. Encoded protein: CASTSDRGSSPLHF. This sequence joins TRBV6-5 and TRBJ1-6; the match to TRBD1 covers 8 bases. Germline V lookup: CDR1 MNHEY, CDR2 SVGAGI. The V and J ends lost 7 bases and 9 bases, in that order; junction bases with no gene match: 8. The CDR3 covers 14 residues.

This clone was detected only a few times. The J gene is TRBJ2-5, the V gene TRBV7-2; 12 nucleotides line up with TRBD2. J was trimmed by 10 bases and V by 5 bases; bases with no gene match: 11. Germline V lookup: CDR1 SGHTA, CDR2 FQGNSA. The CDR3 is 15 residues long. The CDR3 loop is CASSKLAGGLGDQYF. CDR3 sequence (DNA): TGTGCCAGCAGCAAACTAGCGGGGGGCCTAGGGGACCAGTACTTC.

The table lists this clone with a few counts. The chain employs TRBV28 and TRBJ2-7; 8 bases map to TRBD1. Germline V lookup: CDR1 MDHEN, CDR2 SYDVKM. The V and J ends lost 3 bases and 0 bases, in that order; junction bases with no gene match: 1. The CDR3 consists of 14 residues. Here the CDR3 reads CASSLDRASYEQYF. CDR3 sequence (DNA): TGTGCCAGCAGTTTGGACAGGGCCTCCTACGAGCAGTACTTC.

This chain links TRBV27 with TRBJ1-2; D may be TRBD1 (6 bases). The CDR3 has 15 amino acids. Trimming cost V 5 bases and J 7 bases, with 20 bases left between them. Per germline, CDR1 MNHEY and CDR2 SMNVEV (reference sequence). The CDR3 here is CASSERDTKRSGYTF. CDR3 sequence (DNA): TGTGCCAGCAGTGAACGGGACACCAAGAGGAGTGGCTACACCTTC.

The chain employs TRBV25-1 and TRBJ1-2; D is possibly TRBD1 (6 bases). There are 13 residues in the CDR3. The V gene's germline CDR1 is MGHDK and CDR2 SYGVNS. Trimming cost V 5 bases and J 4 bases, with 11 bases left between them. The CDR3 is CASSWGQSYGYTF. The CDR3 nucleotides are TGTGCCAGCAGTTGGGGACAAAGCTATGGCTACACCTTC.

In this sample, this clone turned up many times. The chain is built from TRBV15 and TRBJ1-1; no clear D. Germline assignment: CDR1 LNHNV and CDR2 YYDKDF (reference sequence). The V and J ends lost 5 bases and 4 bases respectively, with 14 bases between them. The CDR3 spans 14 residues. CDR3 region: CATSLPRWGTEAFF. The DNA of the CDR3 is TGTGCCACCAGCCTCCCCCGATGGGGCACTGAAGCTTTCTTT.

The chain is built from TRBV7-2 and TRBJ1-2, with D uncertain. Germline V gives CDR1 SGHTA, CDR2 FQGNSA. CDR3 length equals 16 residues. V was trimmed by 2 bases and J by 3 bases, leaving 16 bases between them. The DNA for the CDR3 is TGTGCCAGCAGCTTACTAGGGCAACAAACCGACTATGGCTACACCTTC. Encoded protein: CASSLLGQQTDYGYTF.

This clone occurred a few times. This chain connects TRBV11-2 to TRBJ1-6; 12 bases agree with TRBD1. Germline loops: CDR1 SGHAT, CDR2 FQNNGV. The CDR3 length is 18 residues. J gave up 7 bases and V 1 base, and 8 bases lay outside the gene matches. CDR3 sequence: CASSLVAGQGAGNSPLHF. The CDR3 DNA is TGTGCCAGCAGCTTAGTGGCGGGACAGGGGGCCGGGAATTCACCCCTCCACTTT.

This clone was seen at least ten times. This chain connects TRBV21-1 to TRBJ1-4; the tabulated D call, TRBD1, remains unverified against the DNA. TRBV21-1 represents a pseudogene. This CDR3 region has 17 residues. The CDR3 is CASSIGDRQATNEKLFF. CDR3 in DNA: TGTGCCAGCAGCATCGGCGACAGGCAGGCAACTAATGAAAAACTGTTTTTT.